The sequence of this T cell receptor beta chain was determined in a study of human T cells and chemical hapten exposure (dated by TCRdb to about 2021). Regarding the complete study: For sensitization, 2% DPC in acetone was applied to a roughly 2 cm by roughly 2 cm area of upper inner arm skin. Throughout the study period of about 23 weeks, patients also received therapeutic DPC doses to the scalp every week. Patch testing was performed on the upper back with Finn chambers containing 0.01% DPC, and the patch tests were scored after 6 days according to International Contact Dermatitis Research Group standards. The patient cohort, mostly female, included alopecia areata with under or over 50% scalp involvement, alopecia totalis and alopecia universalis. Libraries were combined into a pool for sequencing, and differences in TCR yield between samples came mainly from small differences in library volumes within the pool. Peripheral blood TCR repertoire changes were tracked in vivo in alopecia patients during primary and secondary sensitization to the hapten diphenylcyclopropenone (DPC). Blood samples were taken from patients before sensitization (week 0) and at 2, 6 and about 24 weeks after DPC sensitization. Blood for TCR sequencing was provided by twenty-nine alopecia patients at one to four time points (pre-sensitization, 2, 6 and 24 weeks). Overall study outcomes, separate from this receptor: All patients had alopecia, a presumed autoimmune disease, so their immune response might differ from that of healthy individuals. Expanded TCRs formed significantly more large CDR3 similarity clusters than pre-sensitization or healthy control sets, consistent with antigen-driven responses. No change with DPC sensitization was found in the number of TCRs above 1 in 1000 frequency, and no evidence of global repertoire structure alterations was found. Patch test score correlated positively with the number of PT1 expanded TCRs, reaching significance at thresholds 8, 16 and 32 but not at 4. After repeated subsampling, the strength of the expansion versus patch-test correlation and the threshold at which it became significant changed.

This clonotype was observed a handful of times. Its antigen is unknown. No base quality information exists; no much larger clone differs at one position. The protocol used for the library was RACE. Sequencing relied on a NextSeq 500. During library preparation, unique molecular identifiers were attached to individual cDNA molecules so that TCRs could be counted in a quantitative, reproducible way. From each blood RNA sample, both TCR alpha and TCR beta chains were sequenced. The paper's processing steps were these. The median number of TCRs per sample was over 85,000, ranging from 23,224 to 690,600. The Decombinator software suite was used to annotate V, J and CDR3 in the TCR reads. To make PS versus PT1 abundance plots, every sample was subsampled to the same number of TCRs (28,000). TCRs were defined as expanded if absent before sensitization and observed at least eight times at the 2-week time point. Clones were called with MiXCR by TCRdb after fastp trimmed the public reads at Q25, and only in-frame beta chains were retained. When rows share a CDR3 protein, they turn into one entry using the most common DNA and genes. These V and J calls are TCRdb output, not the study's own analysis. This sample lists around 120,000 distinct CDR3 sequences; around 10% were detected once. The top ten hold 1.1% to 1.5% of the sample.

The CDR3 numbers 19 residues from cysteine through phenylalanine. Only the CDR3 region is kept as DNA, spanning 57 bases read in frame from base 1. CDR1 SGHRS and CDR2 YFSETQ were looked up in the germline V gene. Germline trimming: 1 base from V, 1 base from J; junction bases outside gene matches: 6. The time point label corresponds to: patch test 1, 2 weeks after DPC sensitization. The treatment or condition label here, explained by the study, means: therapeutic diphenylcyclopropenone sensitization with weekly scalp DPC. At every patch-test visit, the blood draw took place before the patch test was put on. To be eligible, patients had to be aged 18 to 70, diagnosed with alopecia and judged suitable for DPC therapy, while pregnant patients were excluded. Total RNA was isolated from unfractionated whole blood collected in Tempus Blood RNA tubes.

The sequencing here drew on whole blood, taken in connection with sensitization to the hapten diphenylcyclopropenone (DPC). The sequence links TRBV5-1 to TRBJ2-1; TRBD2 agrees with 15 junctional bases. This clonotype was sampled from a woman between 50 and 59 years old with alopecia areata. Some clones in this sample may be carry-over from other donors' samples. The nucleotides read TGCGCCAGCAGCTTGATCGGGACTAGCGGGGGGCGATCCTACAATGAGCAGTTCTTC. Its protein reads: CASSLIGTSGGRSYNEQFF. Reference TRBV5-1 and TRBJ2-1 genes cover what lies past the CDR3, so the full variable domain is KAGVTQTPRYLIKTRGQQVTLSCSPISGHRSVSWYQQTPGQGLQFLFEYFSETQRNKGNFPGRFSGRQFSNSRSEMNVSTLELGDSALYLCASSLIGTSGGRSYNEQFFGPGTRLTVL.